The present T cell receptor beta chain was sequenced within a study of OX40 agonist ivuxolimab in advanced cancers. Trimming removed 3 bases at V and 10 bases at J, with 19 bases between. CDR3 length: 14 amino acids. The germline gives CDR1 SGDLS, CDR2 YYNGEE. Profiled with immunoSEQ multiplex PCR; TCRdb holds only in-frame clones, not every one. The table shows around 50,000 clones, with around 77% occurring only once. The sample in question was CD4+ or CD8+ T cells sorted from blood, obtained in a trial of the OX40 agonist ivuxolimab. The chain uses TRBV9 and TRBJ2-5; possibly TRBD1 or TRBD2 for D (5 bases each). The clonotype originates from an adult with an advanced solid tumor such as melanoma, head and neck, liver or kidney cancer. In DNA form, the CDR3 reads TGTGCCAGCAGCGAACCGGGACGGGGCAGAATCCAGTACTTC. Its translation is CASSEPGRGRIQYF.